The rows below give T cell receptor beta chains drawn from one sample of a study of T cells after posttransplantation cyclophosphamide. Sequenced by immunoSEQ multiplex PCR; TCRdb stores in-frame clones only, minus some. The sample gives more than 7,000 clones, none seen only once, and the top ten clones hold around 3.3%. The source was PBMCs, collected around 370 days after allogeneic stem cell transplant with posttransplant cyclophosphamide. The origin of the receptors is a male patient aged 50 or older who received an allogeneic stem cell transplant from a related donor and was CMV-positive. Certain T cells may be donor cells from the graft. CDR3s include the opening cysteine and the closing phenylalanine or tryptophan. The D gene is left open where the match is weak.

j_gene,v_gene,d_gene,CDR3aa
TRBJ1-5,TRBV6-6,NA,CASTRESNQPQHF
TRBJ2-7,TRBV4-1,TRBD2,CASSQVQASGSNEQYF
TRBJ1-1,TRBV7-2,NA,CASSLEFFAGETEAFF
TRBJ1-4,TRBV4-1,TRBD1,CASSQVGTGSGEKLFF
TRBJ2-7,TRBV19,TRBD2,CASSIRTGGSYEQYF
TRBJ1-1,TRBV10-2,NA,CASSDPGLNTEAFF
TRBJ2-3,TRBV5-4,TRBD1,CASSSKVQGDTQYF
TRBJ1-3,TRBV18,NA,CASSPVGATSGNTIYF
TRBJ2-1,TRBV7-9,TRBD2,CASSPPGLALEQFF
TRBJ2-3,TRBV5-1,NA,CASSFREHTDTQYF
TRBJ2-1,TRBV7-9,TRBD1,CASSSRGGASYNEQFF
TRBJ2-2,TRBV5-6,TRBD2,CASSLAARRREGNTGELFF
TRBJ2-7,TRBV9,NA,CASAGQRSYEQYF
TRBJ1-5,TRBV27,TRBD1,CASSPEDRVSGQPQHF
TRBJ1-2,TRBV2,NA,CASRRLLINYGYTF
TRBJ2-7,TRBV5-6,NA,CASSLAFRGYEQYF
TRBJ2-7,TRBV5-6,NA,CASSLGGVHEQYF
TRBJ2-1,TRBV16,NA,CASSPWLSYNEQFF
TRBJ1-2,TRBV29-1,TRBD1,CSASGQESVGYTF
TRBJ1-2,TRBV7-9,TRBD1,CASSLRDRARGGYTF
TRBJ2-7,TRBV29-1,NA,CSVEEKTYEQYF
TRBJ2-1,TRBV5-8,NA,CASIAWGGASYNEQFF
TRBJ2-2,TRBV5-1,TRBD2,CASSLGGSGTNTGELFF
TRBJ2-7,TRBV7-6,NA,CASSLGSGSSYEQYF
TRBJ2-5,TRBV9,NA,CASSRGTQETQYF
TRBJ2-1,TRBV29-1,TRBD2,CSAEGTSGSGHCNEQFF
TRBJ1-5,TRBV7-9,NA,CASSFARSGYQPQHF
TRBJ2-3,TRBV7-9,NA,CASSLALLRADTQYF
TRBJ1-3,TRBV7-2,TRBD1,CASSSQGGLGNTIYF
TRBJ1-5,TRBV5-1,NA,CASSATDRNQPQHF
NA,TRBV14,TRBD1,CASSQDFGDRVGEQYF
TRBJ1-1,TRBV28,NA,CASCGESNTEAFF
TRBJ2-2,TRBV5-1,NA,CASSWDFTGELFF
TRBJ2-6,TRBV19,TRBD2,CASSPWTSAGANVLTF
TRBJ2-7,TRBV5-8,NA,CASNNNAGRGTYEQYF
TRBJ1-2,TRBV7-9,TRBD1,CASSWDRVGGYTF
TRBJ2-7,TRBV15,NA,CATSRVPFSGSTYEQYF
TRBJ2-7,TRBV6-8,NA,CASSSGSYEQYF
TRBJ2-5,TRBV6-4,NA,CASVTRLQETQYF
TRBJ2-1,TRBV5-1,TRBD2,CASSLALADGNEQFF
TRBJ1-2,TRBV15,NA,CATAKEAAYGYTF